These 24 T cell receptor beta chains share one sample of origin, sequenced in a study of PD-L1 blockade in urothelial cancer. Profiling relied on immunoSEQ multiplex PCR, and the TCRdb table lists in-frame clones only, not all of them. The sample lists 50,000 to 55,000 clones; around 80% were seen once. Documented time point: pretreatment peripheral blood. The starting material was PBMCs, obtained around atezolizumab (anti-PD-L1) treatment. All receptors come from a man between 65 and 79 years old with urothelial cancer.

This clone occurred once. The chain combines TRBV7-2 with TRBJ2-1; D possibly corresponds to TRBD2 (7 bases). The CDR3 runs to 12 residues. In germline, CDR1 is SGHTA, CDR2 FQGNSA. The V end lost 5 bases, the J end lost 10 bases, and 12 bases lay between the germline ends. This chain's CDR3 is CASSPGGWEQFF. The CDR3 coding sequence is TGTGCCAGCAGCCCGGGGGGCTGGGAGCAGTTCTTC.

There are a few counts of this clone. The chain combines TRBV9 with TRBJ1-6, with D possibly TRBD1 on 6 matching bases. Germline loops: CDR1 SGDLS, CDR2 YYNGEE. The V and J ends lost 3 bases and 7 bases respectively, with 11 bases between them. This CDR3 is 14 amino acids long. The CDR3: CASSGRTVNSPLHF. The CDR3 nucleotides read TGTGCCAGCAGCGGAAGGACAGTAAATTCACCCCTCCACTTT.

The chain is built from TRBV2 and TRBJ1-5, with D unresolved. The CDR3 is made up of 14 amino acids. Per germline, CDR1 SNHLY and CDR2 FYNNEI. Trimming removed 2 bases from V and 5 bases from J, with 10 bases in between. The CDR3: CASSESLGYQPQHF. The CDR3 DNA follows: TGTGCCAGCAGTGAATCATTGGGCTATCAGCCCCAGCATTTT.

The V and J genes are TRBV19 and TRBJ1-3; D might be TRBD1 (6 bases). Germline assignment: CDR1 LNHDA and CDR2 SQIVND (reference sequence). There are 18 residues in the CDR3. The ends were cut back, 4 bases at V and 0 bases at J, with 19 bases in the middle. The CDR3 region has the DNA TGTGCCAGTAGTAACCCCCCGGGACAACTACGCTCTGGAAACACCATATATTTT. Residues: CASSNPPGQLRSGNTIYF.

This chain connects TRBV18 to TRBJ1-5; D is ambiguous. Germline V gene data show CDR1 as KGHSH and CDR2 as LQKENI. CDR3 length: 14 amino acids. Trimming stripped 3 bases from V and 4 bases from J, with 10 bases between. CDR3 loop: CASSPSNGNQPQHF. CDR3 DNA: TGTGCCAGCTCACCCTCGAACGGGAATCAGCCCCAGCATTTT.

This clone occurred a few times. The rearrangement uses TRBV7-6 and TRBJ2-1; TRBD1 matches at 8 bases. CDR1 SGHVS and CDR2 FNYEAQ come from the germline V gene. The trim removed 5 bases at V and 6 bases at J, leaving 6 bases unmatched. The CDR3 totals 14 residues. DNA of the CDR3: TGTGCCAGCAGCACCGGACAGGGATCCAATGAGCAGTTCTTC. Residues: CASSTGQGSNEQFF. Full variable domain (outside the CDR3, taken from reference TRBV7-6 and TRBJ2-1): GAGVSQSPRYKVTKRGQDVALRCDPISGHVSLYWYRQALGQGPEFLTYFNYEAQQDKSGLPNDRFSAERPEGSISTLTIQRTEQRDSAMYRCASSTGQGSNEQFFGPGTRLTVL.

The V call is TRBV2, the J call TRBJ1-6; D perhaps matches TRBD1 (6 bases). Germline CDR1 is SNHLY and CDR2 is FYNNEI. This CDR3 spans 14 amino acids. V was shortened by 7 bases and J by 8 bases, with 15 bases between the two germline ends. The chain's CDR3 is CASNPGHPDSPLHF. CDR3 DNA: TGTGCCAGCAACCCGGGACATCCCGATTCACCCCTCCACTTT.

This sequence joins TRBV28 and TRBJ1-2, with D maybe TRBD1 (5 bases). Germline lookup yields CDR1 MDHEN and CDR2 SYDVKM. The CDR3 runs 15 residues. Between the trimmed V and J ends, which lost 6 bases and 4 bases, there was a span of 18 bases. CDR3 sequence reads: CASSPPRRASYGYTF. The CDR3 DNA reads TGTGCCAGCAGCCCCCCCCGCAGGGCCTCCTATGGCTACACCTTC.

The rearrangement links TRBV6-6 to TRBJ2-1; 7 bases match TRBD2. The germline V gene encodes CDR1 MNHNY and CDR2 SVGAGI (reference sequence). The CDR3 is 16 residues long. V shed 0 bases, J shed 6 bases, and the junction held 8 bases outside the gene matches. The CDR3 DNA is TGTGCCAGCAGTTACTCGGGGGGGGGAGGGTCCAATGAGCAGTTCTTC. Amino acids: CASSYSGGGGSNEQFF.

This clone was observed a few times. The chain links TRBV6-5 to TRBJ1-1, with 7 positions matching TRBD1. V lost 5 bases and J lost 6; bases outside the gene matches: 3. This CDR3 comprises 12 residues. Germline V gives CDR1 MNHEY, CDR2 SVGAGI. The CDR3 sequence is CASSPGTAEAFF. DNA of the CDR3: TGTGCCAGCAGTCCAGGGACAGCTGAAGCTTTCTTT.

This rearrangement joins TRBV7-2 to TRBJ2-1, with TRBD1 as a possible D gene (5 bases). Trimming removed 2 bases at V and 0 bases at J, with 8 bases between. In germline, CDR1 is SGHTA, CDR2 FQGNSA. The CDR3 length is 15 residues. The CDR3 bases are TGTGCCAGCAGCTTAACAGGTAGCTCCTACAATGAGCAGTTCTTC. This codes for CASSLTGSSYNEQFF.

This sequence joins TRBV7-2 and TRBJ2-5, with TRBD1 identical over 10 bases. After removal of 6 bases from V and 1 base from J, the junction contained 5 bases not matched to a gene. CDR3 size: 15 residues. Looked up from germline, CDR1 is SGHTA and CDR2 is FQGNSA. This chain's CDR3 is CASRLGQGFQETQYF. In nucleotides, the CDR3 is TGTGCCAGCAGGTTGGGACAGGGGTTCCAAGAGACCCAGTACTTC.

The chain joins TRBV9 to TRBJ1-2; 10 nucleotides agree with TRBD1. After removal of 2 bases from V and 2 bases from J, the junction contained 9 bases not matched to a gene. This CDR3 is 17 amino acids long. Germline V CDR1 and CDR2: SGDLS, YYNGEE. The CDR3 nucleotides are TGTGCCAGCAGCGTCGGACAGGGGGATCCCTTAAACTATGGCTACACCTTC. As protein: CASSVGQGDPLNYGYTF.

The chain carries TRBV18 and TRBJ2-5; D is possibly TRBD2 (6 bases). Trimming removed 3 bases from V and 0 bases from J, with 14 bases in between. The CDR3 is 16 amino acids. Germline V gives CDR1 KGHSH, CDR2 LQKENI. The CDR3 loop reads CASSPQGLRNQETQYF. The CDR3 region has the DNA TGTGCCAGCTCACCGCAGGGACTGAGGAACCAAGAGACCCAGTACTTC. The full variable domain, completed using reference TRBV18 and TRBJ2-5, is NAGVMQNPRHLVRRRGQEARLRCSPMKGHSHVYWYRQLPEEGLKFMVYLQKENIIDESGMPKERFSAEFPKEGPSILRIQQVVRGDSAAYFCASSPQGLRNQETQYFGPGTRLLVL.

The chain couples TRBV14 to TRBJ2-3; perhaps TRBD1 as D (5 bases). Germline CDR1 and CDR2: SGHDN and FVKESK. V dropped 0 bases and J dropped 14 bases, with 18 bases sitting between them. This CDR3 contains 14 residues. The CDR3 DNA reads TGTGCCAGCAGCCAAGAATTAGGGGCCACGACCCGGTATTTT. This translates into CASSQELGATTRYF.

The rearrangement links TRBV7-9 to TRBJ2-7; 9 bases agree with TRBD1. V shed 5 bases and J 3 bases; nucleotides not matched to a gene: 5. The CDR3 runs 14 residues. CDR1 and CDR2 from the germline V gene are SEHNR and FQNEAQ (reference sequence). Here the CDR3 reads CASSTGQGVYEQYF. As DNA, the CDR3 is TGTGCCAGCAGCACGGGACAGGGTGTCTACGAGCAGTACTTC. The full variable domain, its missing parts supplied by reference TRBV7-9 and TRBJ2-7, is DTGVSQNPRHKITKRGQNVTFRCDPISEHNRLYWYRQTLGQGPEFLTYFQNEAQLEKSRLLSDRFSAERPKGSFSTLEIQRTEQGDSAMYLCASSTGQGVYEQYFGPGTRLTVT.

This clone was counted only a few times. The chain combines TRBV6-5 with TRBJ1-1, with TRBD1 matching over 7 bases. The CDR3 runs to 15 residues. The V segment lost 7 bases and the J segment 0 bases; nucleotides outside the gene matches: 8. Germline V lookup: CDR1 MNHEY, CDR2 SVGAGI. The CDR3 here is CASIQTGLLNTEAFF. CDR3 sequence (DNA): TGTGCCAGCATTCAGACAGGGCTCTTGAACACTGAAGCTTTCTTT.

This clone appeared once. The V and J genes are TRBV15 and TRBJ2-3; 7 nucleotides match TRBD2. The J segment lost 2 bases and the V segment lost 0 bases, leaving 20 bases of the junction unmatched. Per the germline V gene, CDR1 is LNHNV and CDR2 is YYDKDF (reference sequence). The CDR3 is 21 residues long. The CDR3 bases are TGTGCCACCAGCAGAGATAATATTATGGGACTACATTCCGCACACACAGATACGCAGTATTTT. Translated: CATSRDNIMGLHSAHTDTQYF.

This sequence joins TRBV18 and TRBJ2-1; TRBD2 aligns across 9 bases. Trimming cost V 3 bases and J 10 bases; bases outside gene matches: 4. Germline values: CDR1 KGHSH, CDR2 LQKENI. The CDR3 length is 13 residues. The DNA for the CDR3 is TGTGCCAGCTCACCTTCCCTAGCGGGAGAGCAGTTCTTC. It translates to CASSPSLAGEQFF. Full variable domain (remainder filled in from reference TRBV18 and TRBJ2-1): NAGVMQNPRHLVRRRGQEARLRCSPMKGHSHVYWYRQLPEEGLKFMVYLQKENIIDESGMPKERFSAEFPKEGPSILRIQQVVRGDSAAYFCASSPSLAGEQFFGPGTRLTVL.

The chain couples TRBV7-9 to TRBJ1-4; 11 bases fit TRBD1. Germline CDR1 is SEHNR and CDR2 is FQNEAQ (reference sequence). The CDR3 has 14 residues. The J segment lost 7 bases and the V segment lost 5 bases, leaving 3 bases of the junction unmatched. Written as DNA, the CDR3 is TGTGCCAGCAGCACGGGACAGGGGGGTGAAAAACTGTTTTTT. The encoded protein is CASSTGQGGEKLFF.

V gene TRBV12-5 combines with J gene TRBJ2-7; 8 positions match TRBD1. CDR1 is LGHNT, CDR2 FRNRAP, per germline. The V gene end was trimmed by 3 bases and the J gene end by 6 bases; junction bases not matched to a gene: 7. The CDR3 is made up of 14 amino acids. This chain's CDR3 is CASGLGQGFVEQYF. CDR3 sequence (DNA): TGTGCTAGTGGTTTAGGACAGGGATTCGTCGAGCAGTACTTC.

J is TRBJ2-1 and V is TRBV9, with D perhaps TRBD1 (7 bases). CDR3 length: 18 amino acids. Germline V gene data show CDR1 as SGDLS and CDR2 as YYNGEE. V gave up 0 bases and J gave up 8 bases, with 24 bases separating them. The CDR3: CASSVETGVGQGGDEQFF. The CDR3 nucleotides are TGTGCCAGCAGCGTAGAAACGGGGGTGGGGCAGGGGGGCGATGAGCAGTTCTTC.

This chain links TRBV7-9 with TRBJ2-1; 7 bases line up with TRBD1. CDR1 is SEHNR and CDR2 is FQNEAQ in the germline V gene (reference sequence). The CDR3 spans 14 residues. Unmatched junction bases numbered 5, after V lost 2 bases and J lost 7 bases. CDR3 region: CASSLITGENEQFF. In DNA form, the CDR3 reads TGTGCCAGCAGCTTAATTACAGGGGAGAATGAGCAGTTCTTC.

The CDR3 sequence: CASSPPLGGGADGELFF. Here the CDR3 DNA reads TGTGCCAGCAGCCCTCCCCTCGGCGGGGGGGCCGACGGGGAGCTGTTTTTT. V usage is TRBV5-4 and J usage is TRBJ2-2; 9 bases align to TRBD2. The CDR3 has 17 residues. Germline CDR1 reads SGHNT; CDR2 reads YYREEE (reference sequence). Germline trimming cut 4 bases from V and 7 bases from J; bases unmatched to any gene: 14.